The T cell receptor (beta chain) described here comes from a study of CD4 T cells in relation to SARS-CoV-2 and coronaviruses. Study information: The HLA restriction of the shared crossreactive spike epitopes was mapped.

The CDR3 sequence is 13 residues long. After removal of 2 bases from V and 6 bases from J, the junction contained 0 bases not matched to a gene. The protocol was immunoSEQ multiplex PCR, while the TCRdb copy is restricted to in-frame clones and leaves out a portion. The table has about 20,000 clones, about 77% seen once; the top ten hold about 20%. In the case of this clone: The target antigen is unknown.

Unexposed donor CD4+ T cells date from about 2011-2018, before the COVID-19 pandemic. The cells were cultured for about ten days before CD4+ T cells were isolated. The sample taken for sequencing was CD4+ T cells from PBMCs, cultured in vitro. This clonotype was obtained from a human donor in good health. The rearrangement joins TRBV12-3 or TRBV12-4 to TRBJ2-2, with 7 bases identical to TRBD1. The CDR3: CASSLQGAGELFF. The CDR3 bases are TGTGCCAGCAGTTTACAGGGGGCCGGGGAGCTGTTTTTT.